The present T cell receptor beta chain was sequenced within a study of blood T cell repertoires in COVID-19. Study overall: Samples of COVID-19 (acute and convalescent) were obtained from the United States, Italy and Spain. Sample material is recorded as cDNA or gDNA derived from T cells, B-cell-depleted T cells, or PBMCs.

Sequencing was performed with immunoSEQ multiplex PCR; in TCRdb, only in-frame clones are kept and a portion is missing. The sample shows some 150,000 clones, 84% of them seen only once. Germline V gene data show CDR1 as SNHLY and CDR2 as FYNNEI. The CDR3 runs 15 residues. V dropped 6 bases and J dropped 8 bases, with 17 bases sitting between them. The sequence was collected from a human donor in a cohort sampled during active COVID-19. The material sequenced was peripheral blood. This chain connects TRBV2 to TRBJ1-6; D might be TRBD1 (5 bases). The CDR3, as DNA: TGTGCCAGCAGGACCGACAGCCTCCTCTATTCACCCCTCCACTTT. Protein product: CASRTDSLLYSPLHF.